These 2 T cell receptor beta chains originate from one sample sequenced in a study of shared clonotypes between healthy human individuals. TCRdb's table, derived via immunoSEQ multiplex PCR, lists solely in-frame clones and lacks some. The sample has fewer than 130,000 clones; around 64% are singletons. Sequencing was carried out using memory CD8+ T cells sorted from blood. As for subset: CD45RO+ cells pooled with CCR7-negative TemRA cells. The source of these receptors is a woman aged 30 to 39 in good health.

The rearrangement joins TRBV18 to TRBJ1-2; perhaps TRBD1 as D (6 bases). The CDR3 consists of 14 residues. The V end lost 2 bases, the J end lost 4 bases, and 11 bases lay between the germline ends. Germline loops: CDR1 KGHSH, CDR2 LQKENI. The CDR3 sequence: CASSPGGGLYGYTF. CDR3 nucleotide sequence: TGTGCCAGCTCACCAGGGGGCGGGCTCTATGGCTACACCTTC.

This chain joins TRBV6-6 and TRBJ2-2; 7 positions match TRBD1. Germline CDR1 is MNHNY and CDR2 is SVGAGI (reference sequence). The V and J ends lost 9 bases and 5 bases, in that order; junction bases with no gene match: 9. CDR3 length: 14 residues. The CDR3 reads CASSQDRLTGELFF. The DNA of the CDR3 is TGTGCCAGTAGTCAGGACAGGTTAACCGGGGAGCTGTTTTTT.